The 25 T cell receptor beta chains in this list originate from one sample, sequenced in a study of regulatory T cells in long-lasting Graves disease. Researchers made TCR beta libraries by using iRepertoire HTBI primers and running Arm-PCR on CDR3 regions. From the multiplex PCR reads, TCRdb called clonotypes with MiXCR, one entry per CDR3 protein. The table lists roughly 500,000 distinct CDR3 sequences, under 25% of them singletons, with around 7% in the top ten. Sample time point: persistent/refractory GD, antithyroid drugs over 5 years with positive TRAb. Extracted RNA from PBMCs served as the source of the TCR library. The sample here was peripheral blood mononuclear cells (PBMCs), taken when the disease was refractory, from a patient treated with antithyroid drugs. The source of these receptors is a female donor with Graves disease.

This clonotype appeared a few times. The V call is TRBV27, the J call TRBJ1-2; D gene unclear. Germline loops: CDR1 MNHEY, CDR2 SMNVEV (reference sequence). The CDR3 spans 13 residues. V lost 1 base, J lost 8 bases, and 11 bases lay in between. The CDR3 DNA reads TGTGCCAGCAGTTTATGGGCTGATAAGGGCTACACCTTC. Residues: CASSLWADKGYTF.

This clonotype has a single count. The CDR3 DNA is TGTGCCAGTCCCACCAACTCATACACTGAAGCTTTCTTT. Its translation is CASPTNSYTEAFF. The chain links TRBV19 to TRBJ1-1; D is unresolved. From germline, CDR1 is LNHDA and CDR2 SQIVND (reference sequence). The V gene lost 8 bases and the J gene lost 3 bases, with 13 bases spanning the gap. This CDR3 is built from 13 residues.

Of note for this clonotype: Possible read error: a much larger clone is one base away. The J gene is TRBJ1-5, the V gene TRBV6-2 or TRBV6-3; weak D call: TRBD2 (6 bases). The assigned J gene may be wrong: the sequence end matches TRBJ2-3 better. CDR1 is MNHEY and CDR2 is SVGEGT in the germline V gene. This CDR3 spans 15 amino acids. For the CDR3, the DNA is TGTGCCAGCCGTACCTTTTGGCAGGGAGGTCAGCCCCAGTATTTT. It translates to CASRTFWQGGQPQYF.

The CDR3 region is CASGISSGGAWYEQYF. Here the CDR3 DNA reads TGCGCCAGCGGAATCTCTAGCGGGGGGGCCTGGTACGAGCAGTACTTC. The V gene is TRBV4-1, the J gene TRBJ2-7; TRBD2 agrees at 12 bases. V shed 8 bases and J 4 bases; nucleotides not matched to a gene: 12. Germline V lookup: CDR1 MGHRA, CDR2 YSYEKL. CDR3 length: 16 amino acids.

This clonotype was recorded many times. The rearrangement joins TRBV3-1 to TRBJ1-1; D unclear. V dropped 1 base and J dropped 6 bases, with 12 bases sitting between them. From germline, CDR1 is LGHDT and CDR2 YNNKEL (reference sequence). CDR3 size: 14 residues. CDR3 DNA: TGTGCCAGCAGCCAAGGGCGGGAGTGGTCTGAAGCTTTCTTT. This gives the protein CASSQGREWSEAFF.

V usage is TRBV19 and J usage is TRBJ1-5, with D hard to call. V was shortened by 6 bases and J by 4 bases, with 10 bases between the two germline ends. Germline assignment: CDR1 LNHDA and CDR2 SQIVND (reference sequence). This CDR3 contains 13 residues. CDR3 nucleotide sequence: TGTGCCAGTAGCCGCCGGGAAAATCAGCCCCAGCATTTT. It encodes CASSRRENQPQHF. Full variable domain (remainder filled in from reference TRBV19 and TRBJ1-5): DGGITQSPKYLFRKEGQNVTLSCEQNLNHDAMYWYRQDPGQGLRLIYYSQIVNDFQKGDIAEGYSVSREKKESFPLTVTSAQKNPTAFYLCASSRRENQPQHFGDGTRLSIL.

The chain links TRBV4-1 to TRBJ1-2; TRBD1 agrees at 7 bases. This CDR3 spans 16 amino acids. V trimming: 0 bases; J trimming: 5 bases; junction bases outside the gene matches: 9. Germline CDR1 MGHRA, CDR2 YSYEKL. Here the CDR3 reads CASSQEGAGGDYGYTF. CDR3 coding DNA: TGCGCCAGCAGCCAAGAGGGGGCAGGGGGAGATTATGGCTACACCTTC.

This clonotype was seen more than once but under ten times. The chain combines TRBV5-1 with TRBJ1-4; tentatively, D is TRBD1 (6 bases). The length of the CDR3 is 16 residues. V dropped 3 bases and J dropped 3 bases, with 15 bases sitting between them. Germline V gene data show CDR1 as SGHRS and CDR2 as YFSETQ. The CDR3 is CASSWNPQGANEKLFF. In DNA form, the CDR3 reads TGCGCCAGCAGCTGGAATCCACAGGGTGCTAATGAAAAACTGTTTTTT. Variable domain in full (rest from reference TRBV5-1 and TRBJ1-4): KAGVTQTPRYLIKTRGQQVTLSCSPISGHRSVSWYQQTPGQGLQFLFEYFSETQRNKGNFPGRFSGRQFSNSRSEMNVSTLELGDSALYLCASSWNPQGANEKLFFGSGTQLSVL.

This clonotype showed up just once. A much more abundant neighbour one base away suggests this may be a read error. The rearrangement joins TRBV5-1 to TRBJ2-7; 10 bases align to TRBD1. Unmatched junction bases numbered 8, after V lost 4 bases and J lost 13 bases. The CDR3 spans 12 residues. Germline loops: CDR1 SGHRS, CDR2 YFSETQ. The CDR3 spells CASSAPGQGQYF. The CDR3 DNA reads TGCGCCAGCAGCGCGCCGGGACAGGGGCAATACTTC.

This clonotype has a single count. The rearrangement joins TRBV5-1 to TRBJ1-1; D unresolved. Germline lookup yields CDR1 SGHRS and CDR2 YFSETQ. V lost 2 bases to trimming and J lost 1 base, with 9 bases between them. CDR3 size: 14 residues. The CDR3 sequence is CASSFSSENTEAFF. The DNA of the CDR3 is TGCGCCAGCAGCTTTTCATCAGAGAACACTGAAGCTTTCTTT. The variable domain in full, with the rest retrieved from reference TRBV5-1 and TRBJ1-1, is KAGVTQTPRYLIKTRGQQVTLSCSPISGHRSVSWYQQTPGQGLQFLFEYFSETQRNKGNFPGRFSGRQFSNSRSEMNVSTLELGDSALYLCASSFSSENTEAFFGQGTRLTVV.

The J gene is TRBJ2-7, the V gene TRBV7-9; possibly TRBD1 for D (6 bases). Trimming pared 4 bases from V and 1 base from J, leaving 14 bases between. Looked up from germline, CDR1 is SEHNR and CDR2 is FQNEAQ (reference sequence). The CDR3 consists of 15 residues. The CDR3 reads CASSSQFTGSYEQYF. DNA of the CDR3: TGTGCCAGCAGCTCCCAGTTTACAGGGTCCTACGAGCAGTACTTC.

This clonotype was seen ten or more times. The V and J genes are TRBV28 and TRBJ1-2; 12 bases are shared with TRBD1. The ends lost 7 bases at V and 7 bases at J; junction bases unmatched: 13. The CDR3 contains 16 residues. Looked up from germline, CDR1 is MDHEN and CDR2 is SYDVKM. The CDR3 sequence is CASIPGQGAFMGGYTF. CDR3 bases: TGTGCCAGCATCCCGGGACAGGGGGCATTTATGGGTGGCTACACCTTC.

The genes are TRBV7-8 and TRBJ2-7; TRBD2 matches at 9 bases. Germline V gene data show CDR1 as SGHVS and CDR2 as FQNEAQ. The CDR3 is 17 residues long. The V segment lost 0 bases and the J segment 5 bases; nucleotides outside the gene matches: 11. CDR3 protein: CASSLARLAAPQHEQYF. CDR3 nucleotide sequence: TGTGCCAGCAGCTTAGCCCGACTAGCGGCCCCTCAGCACGAGCAGTACTTC.

This clonotype has at least ten counts. This rearrangement joins TRBV12-3 or TRBV12-4 to TRBJ1-2; perhaps TRBD1 as D (6 bases). The V end was cut by 2 bases, the J end by 3 bases, with 13 bases between. This CDR3 has 15 amino acids. In DNA, the CDR3 is TGTGCCAGCAGTTTACACCTCCGACAGGACTATGGCTACACCTTC. This sequence encodes CASSLHLRQDYGYTF.

The rearrangement links TRBV5-1 to TRBJ2-1; 8 nucleotides line up with TRBD2. The germline V gene has CDR1 SGHRS and CDR2 YFSETQ. The CDR3 has 14 amino acids. V shed 5 bases and J 1 base; nucleotides not matched to a gene: 2. CDR3 residues: CASRGTSSYNEQFF. As DNA, the CDR3 is TGCGCCAGCAGGGGGACTAGTTCCTACAATGAGCAGTTCTTC.

The chain uses TRBV7-9 and TRBJ2-7; 10 bases fit TRBD2. CDR1 is SEHNR and CDR2 is FQNEAQ in the germline V gene (reference sequence). CDR3 length equals 15 residues. The V gene end was trimmed by 4 bases and the J gene end by 4 bases; junction bases not matched to a gene: 7. CDR3 coding DNA: TGTGCCAGCAGCTCGTATACTAGCGGGGAATACGAGCAGTACTTC. Translating gives CASSSYTSGEYEQYF.

The J gene is TRBJ2-1, the V gene TRBV28; D not resolved. The ends were cut back, 5 bases at V and 0 bases at J, with 14 bases in the middle. Looked up from germline, CDR1 is MDHEN and CDR2 is SYDVKM. There are 16 residues in the CDR3. The DNA for the CDR3 is TGTGCCAGCAGTCCTGGCCTTTTGACCTCCTACAATGAGCAGTTCTTC. This sequence encodes CASSPGLLTSYNEQFF.

The chain carries TRBV28 and TRBJ1-1; tentative D call: TRBD1 (5 bases). Germline V gene lookup returns CDR1 MDHEN and CDR2 SYDVKM. V lost 5 bases and J 3 bases, leaving 22 bases between the germline ends. The CDR3 runs 17 residues. The CDR3 nucleotides are TGTGCCAGCAGTGCCCCGGCAGGGAGTGGGGGTGACACTGAAGCTTTCTTT. The encoded protein is CASSAPAGSGGDTEAFF.

This clonotype has a handful of counts. The chain uses TRBV29-1 and TRBJ1-2; 10 nucleotides align to TRBD1. V dropped 6 bases and J dropped 5; count of bases not matched to a gene: 6. Per germline, CDR1 SQVTM and CDR2 ANQGSEA. The CDR3 spans 13 residues. In nucleotides, the CDR3 is TGCAGCGTAGGGACAGGGGAGAGATATGGCTACACCTTC. Amino acids: CSVGTGERYGYTF.

The CDR3 nucleotides are TGTGCCAGCAGCGTAGCAGGCTATGCAGATACGCAGTATTTT. Its translation: CASSVAGYADTQYF. The rearrangement uses TRBV9 and TRBJ2-3; D is undetermined. Deletions cut 0 bases from V and 4 bases from J, with 9 bases between. Germline-derived CDR1 and CDR2 are SGDLS and YYNGEE. CDR3 length: 14 residues. The variable domain in full, completed from reference TRBV9 and TRBJ2-3, reads DSGVTQTPKHLITATGQRVTLRCSPRSGDLSVYWYQQSLDQGLQFLIQYYNGEERAKGNILERFSAQQFPDLHSELNLSSLELGDSALYFCASSVAGYADTQYFGPGTRLTVL.

This clonotype has at least ten counts. The chain couples TRBV6-1 to TRBJ2-2; no clear D gene. This CDR3 has 13 residues. Germline V gives CDR1 MNHNS, CDR2 SASEGT. The ends were cut back, 5 bases at V and 7 bases at J, with 11 bases in the middle. CDR3 sequence: CASSLFWDGELFF. The DNA for the CDR3 is TGTGCCAGCAGTCTATTCTGGGACGGGGAGCTGTTTTTT.

This chain uses TRBV12-3 or TRBV12-4 with TRBJ2-5; no definite D call. Trimming removed 5 bases at V and 9 bases at J, with 22 bases between. The CDR3 is 15 residues long. CDR3 nucleotides: TGTGCCAGCAGTCCCTTCGTGAGTCCGTCCGGCTCCCAGTACTTC. Amino acids: CASSPFVSPSGSQYF.

This clonotype turned up a few times. The V gene is TRBV4-1, the J gene TRBJ1-5; D gene uncertain. Trimming took 1 base from V and 0 from J, leaving 7 bases between them. The CDR3 loop spans 15 amino acids. From germline, CDR1 is MGHRA and CDR2 YSYEKL. The CDR3 region has the DNA TGCGCCAGCAGCCAAGGTTTGGTTAGCAATCAGCCCCAGCATTTT. As protein: CASSQGLVSNQPQHF.

The rearrangement uses TRBV19 and TRBJ2-7, with D unclear. CDR3 size: 15 residues. Germline V gene data show CDR1 as LNHDA and CDR2 as SQIVND (reference sequence). The V end was cut by 3 bases, the J end by 7 bases, with 19 bases between. The CDR3 spells CASSMGGLVQVEQYF. Here the CDR3 DNA reads TGTGCCAGTAGTATGGGTGGGCTGGTTCAAGTGGAGCAGTACTTC.

This clonotype was recorded many times. This sequence joins TRBV28 and TRBJ1-1, with D uncertain. The CDR3 loop spans 13 amino acids. V lost 3 bases and J lost 6, with 11 bases in between. CDR1 is MDHEN and CDR2 is SYDVKM in the germline V gene. The CDR3 is CASSLQMEAEAFF. CDR3 nucleotides: TGTGCCAGCAGTTTGCAGATGGAGGCTGAAGCTTTCTTT.